The present T cell receptor beta chain was sequenced within a study of T cell responses to AZD1222 COVID-19 vaccine. Overall study findings and caveats: The study found vaccine-associated CD4 TCRs spanning spike, dominant at 160-218 and 743-854. Epitopes outside B.1.351 and B.1.1.7 mutated regions reportedly drew nearly half of spike TCRs. Among those given AZD1222, only six or seven were seropositive at baseline.

Turning to this clone: The target antigen is unknown.

The method was immunoSEQ multiplex PCR; TCRdb's version includes in-frame clones alone and lacks a portion of them. The repertoire has roughly 200,000 clones, approximately 94% of them found once; the top ten carry 0.9% to 1.1%. The length of the CDR3 is 15 residues. V lost 6 bases, J lost 3 bases, and 17 bases lay in between. From germline, CDR1 is KGHSH and CDR2 LQKENI. The TCR comes from an adult in good health. Sequenced here: peripheral blood, sampled on day 0 of MenACWY control vaccination. This chain links TRBV18 with TRBJ1-2; a possible D gene is TRBD1 (5 bases). CDR3 bases: TGTGCCAGCTCCCCCTATGACAGAGCCGACTATGGCTACACCTTC. Protein product: CASSPYDRADYGYTF.